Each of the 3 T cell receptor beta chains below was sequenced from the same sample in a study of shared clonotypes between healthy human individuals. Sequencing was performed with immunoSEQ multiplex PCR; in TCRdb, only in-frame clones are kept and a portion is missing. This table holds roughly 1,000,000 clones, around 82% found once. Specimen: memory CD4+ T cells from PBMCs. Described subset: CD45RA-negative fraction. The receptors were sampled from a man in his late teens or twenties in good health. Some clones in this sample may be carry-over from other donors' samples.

Here the CDR3 reads CASSFQPTRQETQYF. The CDR3 coding sequence is TGTGCCAGCAGCTTCCAACCGACACGCCAAGAGACCCAGTACTTC. This rearrangement joins TRBV7-8 to TRBJ2-5; D unclear. CDR1 is SGHVS and CDR2 is FQNEAQ in the germline V gene. This CDR3 has 15 amino acids. V was cut by 3 bases and J by 1 base, with 12 bases left in between.

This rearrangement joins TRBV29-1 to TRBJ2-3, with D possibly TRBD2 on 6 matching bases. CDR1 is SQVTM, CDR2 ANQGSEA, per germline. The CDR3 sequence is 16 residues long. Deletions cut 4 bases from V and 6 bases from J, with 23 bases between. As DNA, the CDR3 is TGCAGCGTTGCTTCAGGAGGGACCGCATACATCGATACGCAGTATTTT. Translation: CSVASGGTAYIDTQYF.

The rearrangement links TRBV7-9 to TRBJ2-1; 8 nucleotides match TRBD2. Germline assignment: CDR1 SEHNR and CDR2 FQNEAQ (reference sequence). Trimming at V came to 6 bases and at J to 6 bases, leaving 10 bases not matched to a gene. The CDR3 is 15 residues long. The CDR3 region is CASSQGLVTFNEQFF. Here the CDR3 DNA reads TGTGCCAGCAGTCAGGGACTAGTTACCTTCAATGAGCAGTTCTTC.